This is a list of T cell receptor beta chains from one sample in a study of shared clonotypes between healthy human individuals. Profiling relied on immunoSEQ multiplex PCR, and the TCRdb table lists in-frame clones only, not all of them. The sample holds fewer than 3 million clones, about 90% seen once. The sequencing input was naive CD4+ T cells from PBMCs. Receptors originate from a man between 18 and 29 years old in good health. Some clones in this sample may be carry-over from other donors' samples. Each CDR3 is given with its conserved first and last residue. D genes are given only for firm matches.

D gene	V gene	J gene	CDR3 protein	CDR3 DNA
-	TRBV19	TRBJ1-5	CASSLPGRFNQPQHF	TGTGCCAGTAGTCTTCCGGGACGGTTCAATCAGCCCCAGCATTTT
TRBD1	TRBV19	TRBJ2-7	CASSIGFRDRGYEQYF	TGTGCCAGTAGTATAGGGTTCCGGGACAGGGGCTACGAGCAGTACTTC
-	TRBV6-1	TRBJ2-5	CASIPRGTETQYF	TGTGCCAGCATCCCCCGAGGGACTGAGACCCAGTACTTC
-	TRBV4-1	TRBJ2-7	CASSQVGLKLDEQYF	TGCGCCAGCAGCCAAGTGGGACTTAAACTAGACGAGCAGTACTTC
TRBD2	TRBV5-1	TRBJ2-5	CASRTRLAGEETQYF	TGCGCCAGCAGGACCCGACTAGCGGGAGAAGAGACCCAGTACTTC
-	TRBV29-1	TRBJ1-3	CSVARASGNTIYF	TGCAGCGTTGCCAGGGCCTCTGGAAACACCATATATTTT
-	TRBV10-2	TRBJ1-1	CASSVGQNTEAFF	TGCGCCAGCAGTGTAGGCCAGAACACTGAAGCTTTCTTT
TRBD1	TRBV7-3	TRBJ2-3	CASRAGTGGSDTQYF	TGTGCCAGCAGGGCCGGGACAGGGGGATCAGATACGCAGTATTTT
TRBD1	TRBV2	TRBJ2-7	CASSGDREIYEQYF	TGTGCCAGCAGTGGTGACAGGGAAATATACGAGCAGTACTTC
-	TRBV4-3	TRBJ2-5	CASSRRVQGETQYF	TGCGCCAGCAGCCGGAGGGTCCAGGGAGAGACCCAGTACTTC
-	TRBV5-1	TRBJ2-5	CASSLVTPSYQETQYF	TGCGCCAGCAGCTTGGTGACCCCCTCGTACCAAGAGACCCAGTACTTC
-	TRBV7-3	TRBJ1-1	CASSLVFNTEAFF	TGTGCCAGCAGCTTAGTATTCAACACTGAAGCTTTCTTT
-	TRBV7-2	TRBJ1-1	CASSRTVNTEAFF	TGTGCCAGCAGCCGGACAGTGAACACTGAAGCTTTCTTT
-	TRBV6-5	TRBJ2-2	CASSYSRGGGELFF	TGTGCCAGCAGTTACTCACGCGGAGGCGGGGAGCTGTTTTTT
TRBD2	TRBV5-1	TRBJ2-1	CASSFSAGVDEQFF	TGCGCCAGCAGCTTCTCAGCGGGAGTGGATGAGCAGTTCTTC
TRBD2	TRBV18	TRBJ2-7	CASSPRAEVAGIIHGSYEQYF	TGTGCCAGCTCACCACGGGCCGAGGTAGCGGGAATAATTCACGGATCCTACGAGCAGTACTTC
TRBD1	TRBV12-5	TRBJ2-3	CASGVGTGRTDTQYF	TGTGCTAGTGGTGTGGGGACAGGGAGGACAGATACGCAGTATTTT